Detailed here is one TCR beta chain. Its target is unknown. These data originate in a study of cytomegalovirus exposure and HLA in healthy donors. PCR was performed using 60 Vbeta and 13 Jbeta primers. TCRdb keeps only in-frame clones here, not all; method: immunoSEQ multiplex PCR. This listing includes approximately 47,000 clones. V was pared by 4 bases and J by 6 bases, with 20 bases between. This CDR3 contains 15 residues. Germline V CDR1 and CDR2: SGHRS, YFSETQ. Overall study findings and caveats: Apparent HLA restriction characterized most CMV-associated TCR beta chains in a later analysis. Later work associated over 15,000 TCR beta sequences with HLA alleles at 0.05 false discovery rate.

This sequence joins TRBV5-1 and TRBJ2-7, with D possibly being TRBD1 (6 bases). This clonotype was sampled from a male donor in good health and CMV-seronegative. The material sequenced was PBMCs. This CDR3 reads CASSPGTSFGGEQYF. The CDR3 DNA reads TGCGCCAGCAGCCCCGGGACATCCTTTGGGGGCGAGCAGTACTTC.